Each of the 14 T cell receptor beta chains below was sequenced from the same sample in a study of a mutant IDH1 vaccine in newly diagnosed glioma. Here immunoSEQ multiplex PCR was the method, and the copy in TCRdb shows in-frame clones only, minus some. The table includes around 56,000 clones, roughly three quarters detected once. As for time point: week 23, last vaccination. Mutant IDH1 20-mer peptide, at 300 ug, made up each vaccine dose, with topical imiquimod. For these TCRs, the target antigens are not known. The input for sequencing was PBMCs, taken from a glioma patient whose treatment included an IDH1 peptide vaccine. The source is a woman aged 40 to 50 with glioma. Some clones in this sample may be carry-over from other donors' samples.

This clone came up once. The CDR3 sequence: CASSPGGDMSGDTQYF. The CDR3 DNA follows: TGTGCCAGCAGTCCGGGAGGCGACATGTCAGGAGATACGCAGTATTTT. The chain couples TRBV11-3 to TRBJ2-3; 7 nucleotides line up with TRBD2. V shed 6 bases and J 5 bases; nucleotides not matched to a gene: 14. The germline CDR1 and CDR2 sequences are SGHNT and YENEEA. The CDR3 has 16 residues.

The gene calls are TRBV5-1 and TRBJ2-2; possibly TRBD1 for D (6 bases). CDR1 is SGHRS, CDR2 YFSETQ, per germline. The CDR3 spans 14 residues. Trimming took off 2 bases at V and 4 bases at J, with 9 bases between the two ends. The CDR3 region has the DNA TGCGCCAGCAGCTTACAGGGTGGCACCGGGGAGCTGTTTTTT. It specifies CASSLQGGTGELFF.

V usage is TRBV5-1 and J usage is TRBJ2-4, with D perhaps being TRBD1 or TRBD2 (7 bases each). Deletions cut 0 bases from V and 5 bases from J, with 15 bases between. Germline V CDR1 and CDR2: SGHRS, YFSETQ. The length of the CDR3 is 16 residues. The CDR3 is CASSLAGGGRENIQYF. In nucleotides, the CDR3 is TGCGCCAGCAGCTTGGCAGGGGGGGGCCGCGAAAACATTCAGTACTTC.

This clone appeared once. V and J are TRBV4-3 and TRBJ2-1; 8 nucleotides align to TRBD2. Germline V CDR1 and CDR2: LGHNA, YSLEER. This CDR3 is 16 amino acids long. With 2 bases clipped from V and 7 bases from J, the junction kept 10 bases outside the gene matches. In DNA form, the CDR3 reads TGCGCCAGCAGCCAACAGAGCGGGGGTCTGAGGAATGAGCAGTTCTTC. Amino acids: CASSQQSGGLRNEQFF.

Written as DNA, the CDR3 is TGCGCCAGCAGCCAAGGGGCGGACACTGAAGCTTTCTTT. Its translation: CASSQGADTEAFF. The chain couples TRBV4-3 to TRBJ1-1; D not certain. CDR1 and CDR2 from the germline V gene are LGHNA and YSLEER. V dropped 1 base and J dropped 3 bases, with 6 bases sitting between them. The CDR3 length is 13 residues.

The chain links TRBV19 to TRBJ1-2; 7 bases align to TRBD1. CDR1 is LNHDA, CDR2 SQIVND, per germline (reference sequence). The CDR3 is made up of 15 amino acids. The V gene end was trimmed by 5 bases and the J gene end by 4 bases; junction bases not matched to a gene: 10. Here the CDR3 reads CASSYGQGVSYGYTF. For the CDR3, the DNA is TGTGCCAGTAGTTACGGCCAGGGGGTCAGCTATGGCTACACCTTC.

This chain joins TRBV19 and TRBJ1-2; D is unresolved. Trimming stripped 3 bases from V and 3 bases from J, with 11 bases between. Germline CDR1 reads LNHDA; CDR2 reads SQIVND (reference sequence). The CDR3 loop spans 14 amino acids. This CDR3 is CASSILASYYGYTF. CDR3 in DNA: TGTGCCAGTAGTATTCTGGCGTCATACTATGGCTACACCTTC.

This chain uses TRBV19 with TRBJ2-7; D gene ambiguous. In germline, CDR1 is LNHDA, CDR2 SQIVND (reference sequence). The CDR3 runs 12 residues. Trimming left V 4 bases short and J 6 bases short, with 10 bases between. The CDR3 DNA sequence: TGTGCCAGTAGTAATCCTCTTGGCGAGCAGTACTTC. Residues: CASSNPLGEQYF. The full variable domain, with the rest looked up from reference TRBV19 and TRBJ2-7, is DGGITQSPKYLFRKEGQNVTLSCEQNLNHDAMYWYRQDPGQGLRLIYYSQIVNDFQKGDIAEGYSVSREKKESFPLTVTSAQKNPTAFYLCASSNPLGEQYFGPGTRLTVT.

The sample holds one count of this clone. This chain joins TRBV5-6 and TRBJ1-1; tentatively, D is TRBD1 (5 bases). The germline V gene has CDR1 SGHDT and CDR2 YYEEEE. Between the trimmed V and J ends, which lost 1 base and 0 bases, there was a span of 7 bases. The CDR3 totals 14 residues. The CDR3 nucleotides are TGTGCCAGCAGCTTGACGGGGGTGAACACTGAAGCTTTCTTT. Protein: CASSLTGVNTEAFF. Drawing the rest from reference TRBV5-6 and TRBJ1-1, the complete variable domain is DAGVTQSPTHLIKTRGQQVTLRCSPKSGHDTVSWYQQALGQGPQFIFQYYEEEERQRGNFPDRFSGHQFPNYSSELNVNALLLGDSALYLCASSLTGVNTEAFFGQGTRLTVV.

V gene TRBV19 combines with J gene TRBJ2-5; 7 nucleotides agree with TRBD1. CDR1 and CDR2 (germline): LNHDA, SQIVND (reference sequence). This CDR3 spans 13 amino acids. The ends lost 6 bases at V and 4 bases at J; junction bases unmatched: 5. The CDR3 reads CASSNHRGETQYF. CDR3 sequence (DNA): TGTGCCAGTAGCAACCACAGGGGAGAGACCCAGTACTTC.

The chain recombines TRBV14 with TRBJ1-2; maybe TRBD1 (5 bases). The CDR3 is 16 amino acids. Trimming took 0 bases from V and 0 from J, leaving 11 bases between them. Germline CDR1 and CDR2: SGHDN and FVKESK. CDR3: CASSQEWGPANYGYTF. The CDR3 DNA reads as TGTGCCAGCAGCCAAGAATGGGGACCCGCTAACTATGGCTACACCTTC.

Only a few counts were recorded for this clone. The J gene is TRBJ2-7, the V gene TRBV6-5, with 9 bases matching TRBD2. With 8 bases clipped from V and 2 bases from J, the junction kept 4 bases outside the gene matches. The CDR3 is made up of 13 amino acids. CDR1 and CDR2 from the germline V gene are MNHEY and SVGAGI. Here the CDR3 DNA reads TGTGCCAGCGGCCGCGGGGGGGCCTACGAGCAGTACTTC. Protein product: CASGRGGAYEQYF.

The rearrangement links TRBV6-5 to TRBJ1-5; D is uncertain. The germline gives CDR1 MNHEY, CDR2 SVGAGI. This CDR3 has 15 residues. Trimming cost V 6 bases and J 0 bases, with 12 bases left between them. The CDR3 bases are TGTGCCAGCAGAATCCGGGAGTATAGCAATCAGCCCCAGCATTTT. It encodes CASRIREYSNQPQHF.

This clone occurred once. The chain uses TRBV30 and TRBJ2-6; 9 nucleotides line up with TRBD2. The CDR3 loop spans 17 amino acids. Germline values: CDR1 GTSNPN, CDR2 SVGIG (reference sequence). The V gene end was trimmed by 6 bases and the J gene end by 1 base; junction bases not matched to a gene: 10. CDR3 in DNA: TGTGCCTGTCTGAAGCGGGGGGTCAATTCTGGGGCCAACGTCCTGACTTTC. It is translated as CACLKRGVNSGANVLTF.